The source of this TCR beta chain is a study of blood T cell repertoires in COVID-19. Method: immunoSEQ multiplex PCR; TCRdb's copy keeps in-frame clones and lacks some. This table holds fewer than 300,000 clones, about 87% found once. CDR1 MDHEN and CDR2 SYDVKM come from the germline V gene. Trimming removed 10 bases from V and 3 bases from J, with 16 bases in between. The CDR3 is made up of 13 amino acids. Enrolled through a virtual design, the participants were between roughly 18 and 95 years of age and came from about two dozen US areas. In assigning cohorts, the study relied on participant-reported clinical history.

The chain recombines TRBV28 with TRBJ2-7, with D possibly matching TRBD1 (6 bases). The sequence derives from a woman between 40 and 50 years old with acute COVID-19. The sequencing sample was made of PBMCs or T cells enriched from blood (not recorded which). As DNA, the CDR3 is TGTGCCACCCGACCAGGGGCGAGCTACGAGCAGTACTTC. Translated, it gives CATRPGASYEQYF.